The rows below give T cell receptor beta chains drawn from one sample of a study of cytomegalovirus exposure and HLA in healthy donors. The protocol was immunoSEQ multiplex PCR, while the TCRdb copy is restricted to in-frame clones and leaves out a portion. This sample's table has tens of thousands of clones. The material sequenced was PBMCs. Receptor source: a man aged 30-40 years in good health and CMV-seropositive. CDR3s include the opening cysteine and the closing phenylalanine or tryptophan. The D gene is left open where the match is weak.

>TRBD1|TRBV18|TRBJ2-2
CASSRDSLTGELFF
TGTGCCAGCTCGAGGGACAGTTTAACCGGGGAGCTGTTTTTT
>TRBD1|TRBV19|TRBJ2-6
CASSKDRGGTGANVLTF
TGTGCCAGTAGTAAGGACAGGGGCGGAACTGGGGCCAACGTCCTGACTTTC
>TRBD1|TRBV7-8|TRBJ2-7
CASSLMGQGNYEQYF
TGTGCCAGCAGCTTAATGGGACAGGGTAACTACGAGCAGTACTTC
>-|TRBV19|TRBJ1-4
CASKGVGTNEKLFF
TGTGCCAGTAAGGGGGTCGGGACTAATGAAAAACTGTTTTTT
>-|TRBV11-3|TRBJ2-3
CASSPAGSSTDTQYF
TGTGCCAGCAGCCCCGCGGGGAGTAGCACAGATACGCAGTATTTT
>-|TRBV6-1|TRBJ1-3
CASSETAGFSGNTIYF
TGTGCCAGCAGTGAAACCGCAGGCTTCTCTGGAAACACCATATATTTT
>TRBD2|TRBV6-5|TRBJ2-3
CASSSGTSDTDTQYF
TGTGCCAGCAGTTCCGGGACTAGCGACACAGATACGCAGTATTTT
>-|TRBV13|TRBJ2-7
CASSKQGLSYEQYF
TGTGCCAGCAGCAAACAGGGCCTTTCCTACGAGCAGTACTTC
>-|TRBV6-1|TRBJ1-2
CASSEFPSSRGNGYTF
TGTGCCAGCAGTGAATTCCCGTCGTCAAGGGGAAATGGCTACACCTTC
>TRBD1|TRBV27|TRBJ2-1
CASSGQGIIRGEQFF
TGTGCCAGCAGTGGACAGGGTATTATTAGGGGTGAGCAGTTCTTC
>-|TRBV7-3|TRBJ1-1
CASSFQPDTEAFF
TGTGCCAGCAGCTTCCAACCGGACACTGAAGCTTTCTTT
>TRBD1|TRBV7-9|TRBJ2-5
CASSSRGLTGGAGETQYF
TGTGCCAGCAGCTCCAGAGGGCTGACAGGGGGCGCGGGGGAGACCCAGTACTTC
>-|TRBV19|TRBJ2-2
CASTSGDGWHTGELFF
TGTGCCAGTACATCAGGGGATGGGTGGCACACCGGGGAGCTGTTTTTT
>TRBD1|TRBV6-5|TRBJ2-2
CASSRDRGNTGELFF
TGTGCCAGCAGCCGGGACAGGGGTAACACCGGGGAGCTGTTTTTT
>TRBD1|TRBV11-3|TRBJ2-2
CASSLGDRDTGELFF
TGTGCCAGCAGCTTAGGTGACAGGGACACCGGGGAGCTGTTTTTT
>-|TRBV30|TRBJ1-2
CAWSASSYGYTF
TGTGCCTGGAGTGCGTCCAGCTATGGCTACACCTTC
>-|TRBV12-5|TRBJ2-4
CASGLVLDSQAKNIQYF
TGTGCTAGTGGTTTGGTATTGGACTCTCAAGCCAAAAACATTCAGTACTTC
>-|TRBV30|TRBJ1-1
CAGSVPWAGDTEAFF
TGTGCCGGGAGTGTACCCTGGGCGGGGGACACTGAAGCTTTCTTT
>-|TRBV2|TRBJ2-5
CASSADRSQETQYF
TGTGCCAGCAGTGCAGACAGGTCCCAAGAGACCCAGTACTTC
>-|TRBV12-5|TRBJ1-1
CASGLGQGKDFF
TGTGCTAGTGGTTTGGGTCAGGGGAAAGATTTCTTT
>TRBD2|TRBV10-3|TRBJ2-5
CAISESKASGSQETQYF
TGTGCCATCAGTGAGTCAAAGGCTAGCGGGAGTCAAGAGACCCAGTACTTC
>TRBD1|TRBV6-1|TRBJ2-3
CASIFDRGNTQYF
TGTGCCAGCATTTTCGACAGGGGCAATACGCAGTATTTT
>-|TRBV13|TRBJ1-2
CASSLRGNYGYTF
TGTGCCAGCAGCCTTAGGGGGAACTATGGCTACACCTTC
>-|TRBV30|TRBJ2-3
CAWSPAGTGTDTQYF
TGTGCCTGGAGTCCCGCCGGGACTGGCACAGATACGCAGTATTTT
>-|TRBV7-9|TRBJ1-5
CASSADGSNQPQHF
TGTGCCAGCAGCGCAGACGGGAGCAATCAGCCCCAGCATTTT
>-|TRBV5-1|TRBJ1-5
CASSLSGQIYQPQHF
TGCGCCAGCAGCTTGTCCGGACAGATCTATCAGCCCCAGCATTTT
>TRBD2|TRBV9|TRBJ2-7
CASSPLGLAGSYEQYF
TGTGCCAGCAGCCCCCTTGGACTAGCGGGCTCCTACGAGCAGTACTTC
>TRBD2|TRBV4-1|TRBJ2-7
CASSQEVGGRTYEQYF
TGCGCCAGCAGCCAAGAAGTGGGCGGGAGAACCTACGAGCAGTACTTC
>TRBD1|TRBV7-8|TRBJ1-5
CASSFGTGGPHENQPQHF
TGTGCCAGCAGCTTCGGGACAGGGGGCCCACACGAGAATCAGCCCCAGCATTTT
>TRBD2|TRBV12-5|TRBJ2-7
CASGWLAGAYEQYF
TGTGCTAGTGGTTGGCTAGCGGGAGCATACGAGCAGTACTTC
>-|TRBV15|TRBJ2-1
CATSSGIGFLEQFF
TGTGCCACCAGCAGCGGGATCGGTTTCCTTGAGCAGTTCTTC
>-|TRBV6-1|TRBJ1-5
CASITTGYSNQPQHF
TGTGCCAGCATCACGACAGGCTATAGCAATCAGCCCCAGCATTTT
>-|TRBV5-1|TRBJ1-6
CASSLTSGALNSPLHF
TGCGCCAGCAGCTTGACCTCAGGGGCACTAAATTCACCCCTACACTTT
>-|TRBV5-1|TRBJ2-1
CASSEGQVEQFF
TGCGCCAGCAGTGAGGGCCAAGTTGAGCAGTTCTTC
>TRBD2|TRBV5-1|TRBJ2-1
CASSPGISGRLLEQFF
TGCGCCAGCAGCCCGGGGATTAGCGGGAGATTATTAGAGCAGTTCTTC
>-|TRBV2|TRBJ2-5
CASSKDSLRETQYF
TGTGCCAGCAGTAAGGACAGCCTCCGCGAGACCCAGTACTTC
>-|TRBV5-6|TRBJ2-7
CASNLGRRSYEQYF
TGTGCCAGCAACTTGGGAAGGCGGTCCTACGAGCAGTACTTC
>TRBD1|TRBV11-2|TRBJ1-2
CASSPYGTEIYGYTF
TGTGCCAGCAGCCCCTATGGGACAGAAATCTATGGCTACACCTTC
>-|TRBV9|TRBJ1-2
CASSVVPGSGYTF
TGTGCCAGCAGCGTAGTCCCCGGGAGTGGCTACACCTTC
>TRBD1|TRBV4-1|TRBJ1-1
CASSQSTGGTEAFF
TGCGCCAGCAGCCAATCGACAGGGGGCACTGAAGCTTTCTTT
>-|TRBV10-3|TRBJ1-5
CAISERLWGSNPGNQPQHF
TGTGCCATCAGTGAGCGCCTTTGGGGCTCCAACCCCGGCAATCAGCCCCAGCATTTT
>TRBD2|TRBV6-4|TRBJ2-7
CASSDLGTRSSYEQYF
TGTGCCAGCAGTGACTTGGGGACTAGGAGCTCCTACGAGCAGTACTTC